The T cell receptor (beta chain) under discussion was sequenced for a study of T cell responses to AZD1222 COVID-19 vaccine (dated by TCRdb to about 2021). Notes on the research overall: TCR sequencing covered 230 to 250 trial participants: 200 to 210 given two doses of AZD1222 and around 25 given two doses of MenACWY control vaccine. Trial participants were enrolled into age subgroups of 18-55, 56-69 and 70-plus years, which contained about 150, 28 and 57 TCR-sequenced participants, respectively.

The CDR3 measures 15 amino acids from cysteine to phenylalanine. The kept DNA is CDR3 alone, 45 bases in frame from the first base. V sheds 3 bases and J sheds 0 bases, leaving 12 bases between their ends. As encoded in the germline V gene, CDR1 is SGHRS while CDR2 is YFSETQ. Results and caveats for the whole study, not just this receptor: A significant rise in spike-specific TCR breadth and depth was observed after two AZD1222 doses relative to day 0 and relative to MenACWY recipients. In the small 56-69-year group, the increase in depth fell short of significance, most likely because of low power. No day 14 peak-response samples were available, so repertoires were characterized only after the peak T cell response. Conclusions about previously exposed vaccinees are limited because only a handful of AZD1222 recipients were SARS-CoV-2 seropositive at baseline. CD4 TCRs associated with the vaccine covered the entire spike protein, and the dominant responses were in regions 160-218 and 743-854. Reportedly, almost half of the unique spike-specific TCRs recognized epitopes lying outside the regions that are mutated in the B.1.351 and B.1.1.7 variants. Participants were mostly white British and included more females than males, and it was suggested by the authors that clonal diversity may have been underestimated.

The sample's time point label, decoded: about 28 days (+/-7) after the second vaccine dose. Because spike-specific TCR depth and breadth did not differ between the two schedules, AZD1222 recipients who got a second dose at roughly 4 weeks were pooled with those who got a second dose at roughly 12 weeks. Vaccinee samples were obtained from the UK trials COV001 and COV002, which included a single-blind randomized controlled phase 2/3 trial of AZD1222 (ChAdOx1 nCoV-19) in healthy adults. For TCRbeta chain sequencing, PBMC samples from trial participants were taken at day 0 and at day 28 after the second dose. The CDR3 regions of human TCRbeta chains were analyzed by immunosequencing. Concerning the study's data processing: TCRs in the repertoires were compared against a reference library of SARS-CoV-2-specific TCRs that had been generated with the MIRA antigen-specificity platform. Breadth was defined as the fraction of unique TCRs that were SARS-CoV-2-associated, and depth was defined as the fraction of total T cells that were SARS-CoV-2-associated. Using the MIRA data, every spike-specific TCR was mapped to the spike region that the TCR reacted to and assigned to either a CD4 or a CD8 class. Log10-transformed breadth and depth values were compared by one-way ANOVA with Sidak's multiple comparisons tests. TCRdb limited this immuneACCESS table to in-frame rearrangements with V and J called. A share of clones is missing; checked studies link under half to unresolved V genes, and the rest is unexplained. Clone size and V and J calls were adopted from that table, with D and trimming inferred from the DNA. The sample includes fewer than 130,000 clones, with approximately 94% observed a single time. The ten biggest clones cover about 3.1% of the sample.

About this clone: Its antigen is unknown. No much larger clonotype is one base removed from it; base qualities were not supplied.

The clonotype was recovered from an adult who received the AZD1222 COVID-19 vaccine. The rearranged segments are TRBV5-1 and TRBJ1-2; no D gene call is confident. The specimen comprised peripheral blood, sampled 28 days after the second AZD1222 dose. The CDR3 is CASSSYRAANYGYTF. The DNA sequence reads TGCGCCAGCAGCTCTTACAGAGCCGCTAACTATGGCTACACCTTC.